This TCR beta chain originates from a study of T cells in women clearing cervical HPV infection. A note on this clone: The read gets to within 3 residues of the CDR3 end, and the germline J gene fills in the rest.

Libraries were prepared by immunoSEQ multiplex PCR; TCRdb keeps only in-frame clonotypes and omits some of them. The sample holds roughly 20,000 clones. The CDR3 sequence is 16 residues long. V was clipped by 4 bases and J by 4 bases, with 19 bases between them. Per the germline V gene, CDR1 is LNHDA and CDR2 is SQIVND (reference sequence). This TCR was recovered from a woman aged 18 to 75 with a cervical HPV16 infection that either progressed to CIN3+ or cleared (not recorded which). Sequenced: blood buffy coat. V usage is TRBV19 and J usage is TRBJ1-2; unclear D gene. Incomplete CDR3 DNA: TGTGCCAGTAGTACTCCTGGTACCTACGATTCCTATGGC. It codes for CASSTPGTYDSYG. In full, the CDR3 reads CASSTPGTYDSYGYTF.